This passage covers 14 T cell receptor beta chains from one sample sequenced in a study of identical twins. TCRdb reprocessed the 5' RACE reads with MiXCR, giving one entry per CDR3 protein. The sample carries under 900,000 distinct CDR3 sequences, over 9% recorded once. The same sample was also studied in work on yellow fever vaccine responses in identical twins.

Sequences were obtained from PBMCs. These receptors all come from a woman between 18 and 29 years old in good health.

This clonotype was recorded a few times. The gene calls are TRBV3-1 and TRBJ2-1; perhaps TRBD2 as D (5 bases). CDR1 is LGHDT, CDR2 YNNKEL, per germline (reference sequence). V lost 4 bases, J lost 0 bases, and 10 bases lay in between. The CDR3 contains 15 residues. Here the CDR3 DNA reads TGTGCCAGCAGCCCCCCGGGGATCTCCTACAATGAGCAGTTCTTC. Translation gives CASSPPGISYNEQFF.

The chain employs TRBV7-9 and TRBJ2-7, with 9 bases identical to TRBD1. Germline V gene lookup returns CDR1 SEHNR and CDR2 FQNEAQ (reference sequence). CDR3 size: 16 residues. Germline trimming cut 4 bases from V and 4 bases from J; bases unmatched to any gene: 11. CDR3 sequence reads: CASSWGRTGALYEQYF. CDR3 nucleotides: TGTGCCAGCAGCTGGGGCCGGACAGGGGCCCTTTACGAGCAGTACTTC.

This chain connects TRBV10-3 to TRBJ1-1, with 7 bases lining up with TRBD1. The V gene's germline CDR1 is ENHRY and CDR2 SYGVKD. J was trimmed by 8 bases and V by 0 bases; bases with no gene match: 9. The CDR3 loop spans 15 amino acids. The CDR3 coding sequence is TGTGCCATCAGTGAGTCGGGAGGGGACAGCGCAGAAGCTTTCTTT. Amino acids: CAISESGGDSAEAFF.

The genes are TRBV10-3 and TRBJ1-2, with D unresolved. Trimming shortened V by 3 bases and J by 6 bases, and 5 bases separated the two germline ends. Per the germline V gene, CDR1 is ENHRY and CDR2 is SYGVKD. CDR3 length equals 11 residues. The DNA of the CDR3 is TGTGCCATCAGTGACAGAGATGGCTACACCTTC. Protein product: CAISDRDGYTF.

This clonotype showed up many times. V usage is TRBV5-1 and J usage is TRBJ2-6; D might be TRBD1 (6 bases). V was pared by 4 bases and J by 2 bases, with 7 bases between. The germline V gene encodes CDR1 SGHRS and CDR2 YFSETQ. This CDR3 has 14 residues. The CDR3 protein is CASSPGAGANVLTF. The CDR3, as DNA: TGCGCCAGCAGCCCAGGGGCTGGGGCCAACGTCCTGACTTTC.

The CDR3 spells CASSPRRRDPNPYNEQFF. In nucleotides, the CDR3 is TGCGCCAGCAGCCCCAGACGACGGGACCCCAACCCCTACAATGAGCAGTTCTTC. The genes are TRBV5-1 and TRBJ2-1, with D tentatively TRBD1 or TRBD2 (5 bases each). Germline-derived CDR1 and CDR2 are SGHRS and YFSETQ. This CDR3 has 18 residues. The ends were cut back, 4 bases at V and 2 bases at J, with 22 bases in the middle.

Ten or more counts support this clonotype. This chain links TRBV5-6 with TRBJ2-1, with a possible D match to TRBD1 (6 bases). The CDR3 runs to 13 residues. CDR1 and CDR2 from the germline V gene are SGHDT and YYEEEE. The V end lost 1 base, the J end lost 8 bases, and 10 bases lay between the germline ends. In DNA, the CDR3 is TGTGCCAGCAGCTTGACAGGGTTGGATGAGCAGTTCTTC. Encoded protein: CASSLTGLDEQFF.

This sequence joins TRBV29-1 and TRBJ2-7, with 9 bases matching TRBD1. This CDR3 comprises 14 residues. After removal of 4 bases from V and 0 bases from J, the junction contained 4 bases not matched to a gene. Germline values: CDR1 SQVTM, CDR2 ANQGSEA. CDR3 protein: CSVALTGGSYEQYF. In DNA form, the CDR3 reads TGCAGCGTTGCCCTGACAGGGGGCTCCTACGAGCAGTACTTC.

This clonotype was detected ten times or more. CDR3 in amino acids: CASSQGATYTGELFF. The CDR3 nucleotides are TGTGCCAGCAGCCAAGGGGCTACCTACACCGGGGAGCTGTTTTTT. J is TRBJ2-2 and V is TRBV3-1; the D is unclear. The V end lost 1 base, the J end lost 3 bases, and 9 bases lay between the germline ends. The CDR3 is 15 amino acids. Germline CDR1 LGHDT, CDR2 YNNKEL (reference sequence).

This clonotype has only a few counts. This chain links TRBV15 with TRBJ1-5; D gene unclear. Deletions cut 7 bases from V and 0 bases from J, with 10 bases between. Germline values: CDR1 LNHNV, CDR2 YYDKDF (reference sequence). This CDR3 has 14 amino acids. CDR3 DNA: TGTGCCACCACGGCTGACTATAGCAATCAGCCCCAGCATTTT. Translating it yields CATTADYSNQPQHF.

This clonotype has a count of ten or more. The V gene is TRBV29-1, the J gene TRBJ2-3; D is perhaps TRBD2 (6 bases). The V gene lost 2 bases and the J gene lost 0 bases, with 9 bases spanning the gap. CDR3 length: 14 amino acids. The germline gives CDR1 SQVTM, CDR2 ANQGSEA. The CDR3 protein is CSVEKAGSTDTQYF. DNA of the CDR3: TGCAGCGTTGAAAAGGCGGGAAGCACAGATACGCAGTATTTT.

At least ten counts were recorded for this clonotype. CDR3 sequence (DNA): TGTGCCAGCAGTTATGGGGTCAATGAGCAGTTCTTC. Protein product: CASSYGVNEQFF. The rearrangement links TRBV6-5 to TRBJ2-1; D remains ambiguous. V gave up 3 bases and J gave up 6 bases, with 6 bases separating them. CDR1 is MNHEY, CDR2 SVGAGI, per germline. This CDR3 has 12 residues.

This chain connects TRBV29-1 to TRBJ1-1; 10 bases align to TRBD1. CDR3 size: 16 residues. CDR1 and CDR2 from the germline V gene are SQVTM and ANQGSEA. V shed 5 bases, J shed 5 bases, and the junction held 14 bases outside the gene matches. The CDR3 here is CSVPLTGGAFSTEAFF. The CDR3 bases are TGCAGCGTTCCACTGACAGGGGGCGCTTTTTCGACTGAAGCTTTCTTT.

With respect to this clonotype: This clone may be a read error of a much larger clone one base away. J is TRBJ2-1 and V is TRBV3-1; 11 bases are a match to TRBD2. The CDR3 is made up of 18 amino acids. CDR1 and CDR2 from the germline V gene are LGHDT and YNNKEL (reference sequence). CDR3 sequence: CASSQGGASGRSYNQQFF. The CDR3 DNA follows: TGTGCCAGCAGCCAAGGAGGGGCTAGCGGGAGGTCTTACAATCAGCAGTTCTTC.